The T cell receptor beta chain described here comes from a study of cytomegalovirus exposure and HLA in healthy donors. As for the study in general: Falling in the Caucasian-associated ancestry cluster were about four fifths of some 400 genotyped donors.

Findings of the study overall: HLA allele associations emerged for roughly 17,000 TCR beta sequences in a later analysis, at 0.05 false discovery rate. Later on, an analysis showed TCR association rates differing by HLA locus, with DRB1 the most and HLA-C the fewest.

The CDR3 contains 18 residues. V shed 0 bases, J shed 0 bases, and the junction held 7 bases outside the gene matches. CDR1 SGHVS and CDR2 FQNEAQ come from the germline V gene. PCR was performed using 60 Vbeta and 13 Jbeta primers. The data were produced by immunoSEQ multiplex PCR, yet TCRdb's version contains in-frame clones alone and is incomplete. Of roughly 150,000 clones in the sample, more than 70% are singletons; the top ten hold 3.1%. As to this clone: Its antigen is undetermined.

Sequences were obtained from PBMCs. The J gene is TRBJ2-3, the V gene TRBV7-8; TRBD2 matches 9 bases. This receptor was taken from a man aged 40-49 years in good health and CMV-seronegative. CDR3 coding DNA: TGTGCCAGCAGCTTAGCGCTACAAGGACTAGCGAGCACAGATACGCAGTATTTT. Protein product: CASSLALQGLASTDTQYF.